What follows are 12 T cell receptor beta chains derived from one specimen sequenced in a study of cytomegalovirus exposure and HLA in healthy donors. 13 Jbeta primers and 60 Vbeta primers were used for the PCR. The assay was immunoSEQ multiplex PCR, and TCRdb's table has in-frame clones only and misses some. The data contain some 180,000 clones, 70% to 80% of them singletons. The sample taken for sequencing was PBMCs. Every receptor here comes from a woman aged 55-75 years in good health and CMV-seropositive.

This chain uses TRBV5-1 with TRBJ2-1, with D possibly matching TRBD2 (6 bases). Deletions cut 0 bases from V and 7 bases from J, with 17 bases between. The CDR3 contains 16 residues. Germline V gene sequence: CDR1 SGHRS, CDR2 YFSETQ. CDR3 nucleotide sequence: TGCGCCAGCAGCTTGGACAGCTCACGGGGGTATAATGAGCAGTTCTTC. Its translation: CASSLDSSRGYNEQFF.

CDR3 sequence (DNA): TGCGCCAGCAGTGAGTCGAGGTCAGTGGTCAACAATGAGCAGTTCTTC. It specifies CASSESRSVVNNEQFF. V is TRBV10-2 and J is TRBJ2-1; D unclear. Germline V CDR1 and CDR2: WSHSY, SAAADI. The V gene lost 0 bases and the J gene lost 5 bases, with 14 bases spanning the gap. This CDR3 comprises 16 residues.

This chain uses TRBV5-1 with TRBJ2-1; 9 bases agree with TRBD2. Germline V gives CDR1 SGHRS, CDR2 YFSETQ. V was clipped by 3 bases and J by 8 bases; unmatched bases: 12. CDR3 length: 16 amino acids. The CDR3 DNA follows: TGCGCCAGCAGCTCCTCCCGAGCGGGGGGACGCGATGAGCAGTTCTTC. Amino acid sequence: CASSSSRAGGRDEQFF.

The rearrangement links TRBV28 to TRBJ2-7; 8 bases align to TRBD1. Trimming cost V 4 bases and J 3 bases; bases outside gene matches: 8. CDR1 is MDHEN and CDR2 is SYDVKM in the germline V gene. This CDR3 has 15 amino acids. CDR3 in DNA: TGTGCCAGCAGTTCCCCCAGGGGGCATTTCTACGAGCAGTACTTC. This translates into CASSSPRGHFYEQYF.

This chain links TRBV28 with TRBJ2-7; 8 bases match TRBD1. With 1 base clipped from V and 3 bases from J, the junction kept 5 bases outside the gene matches. This CDR3 spans 15 amino acids. From germline, CDR1 is MDHEN and CDR2 SYDVKM. In nucleotides, the CDR3 is TGTGCCAGCAGTTTATCGAGGACAGGGAACTACGAGCAGTACTTC. Translation: CASSLSRTGNYEQYF.

Remarks on this clone: Other DNA sequences in this sample translate to the same CDR3. The chain employs TRBV5-4 and TRBJ1-2, with a tentative D call TRBD1 (6 bases). CDR1 and CDR2 (germline): SGHNT, YYREEE (reference sequence). V lost 6 bases and J lost 2, with 14 bases in between. The CDR3 spans 14 residues. This CDR3 reads CASTLGGTNYGYTF. The CDR3 nucleotides are TGTGCCAGCACCCTAGGGGGAACCAACTATGGCTACACCTTC.

The CDR3 region is CASSLDQRKGQNSNQPQHF. CDR3 nucleotide sequence: TGTGCCAGCAGTTTAGACCAACGAAAGGGACAGAATAGCAATCAGCCCCAGCATTTT. The V call is TRBV28, the J call TRBJ1-5, with 7 bases lining up with TRBD1. V dropped 2 bases and J dropped 0; count of bases not matched to a gene: 13. Germline V CDR1 and CDR2: MDHEN, SYDVKM. The CDR3 length is 19 residues.

The chain joins TRBV5-6 to TRBJ2-3; D remains ambiguous. Germline V gene lookup returns CDR1 SGHDT and CDR2 YYEEEE. The CDR3 spans 15 residues. Trimming took off 1 base at V and 5 bases at J, with 14 bases between the two ends. This CDR3 reads CASSLFRSKVDTQYF. The CDR3 DNA reads as TGTGCCAGCAGCTTGTTCCGGAGCAAAGTAGATACGCAGTATTTT.

A word on this clone: The junction differs from germline at one of its ends, possibly a read error. The genes are TRBV2 and TRBJ2-6, with D possibly matching TRBD2 (6 bases). CDR3 length: 13 amino acids. Germline V gene data show CDR1 as SNHLY and CDR2 as FYNNEI. As DNA, the CDR3 is TGTGCCAGCCGGGACTCTGGGGCCAACGGCCTGACTTTC. This gives the protein CASRDSGANGLTF.

The chain combines TRBV5-1 with TRBJ1-1; D is uncertain. The CDR3 length is 14 residues. Per the germline V gene, CDR1 is SGHRS and CDR2 is YFSETQ. Trimming removed 3 bases at V and 4 bases at J, with 13 bases between. CDR3 in DNA: TGCGCCAGCAGCTCCCGGACGGGAGGCACTGAAGCTTTCTTT. Its protein is CASSSRTGGTEAFF.

This sequence joins TRBV14 and TRBJ1-1; D remains unclear. V shed 6 bases and J shed 4 bases, with 12 bases lying between them. Germline-derived CDR1 and CDR2 are SGHDN and FVKESK. CDR3 length: 13 amino acids. CDR3 DNA sequence: TGTGCCAGCAGACCCGGAGCGGGCACTGAAGCTTTCTTT. Translated: CASRPGAGTEAFF.

The rearrangement links TRBV14 to TRBJ2-1; 9 bases match TRBD1. Germline values: CDR1 SGHDN, CDR2 FVKESK. The CDR3 length is 19 residues. J was trimmed by 6 bases and V by 4 bases; bases with no gene match: 19. The CDR3 DNA is TGTGCCAGCAGCCGAAAAATACAGGGGGCTACCCCATTCCTCAATGAGCAGTTCTTC. It translates to CASSRKIQGATPFLNEQFF.